The 26 T cell receptor beta chains below all came from one sample that was sequenced in a study of human T cells and chemical hapten exposure. Time point indicated: pre-sensitization, week 0. Treatment specified: therapeutic diphenylcyclopropenone sensitization with weekly scalp DPC. From the RACE reads, TCRdb called clonotypes with MiXCR, one entry per CDR3 protein. Of tens of thousands of distinct CDR3 sequences in the sample, 9.4% are singletons; the top ten hold about 14%. Sequencing was performed on whole blood, taken in connection with sensitization to the hapten diphenylcyclopropenone (DPC). The receptors were sampled from a woman between 35 and 50 years old with alopecia areata. Some clones in this sample may be carry-over from other donors' samples.

In regard to this clonotype: Mismatch with germline at one junction end may stem from a read error. The rearrangement joins TRBV11-2 to TRBJ2-1, with D perhaps matching TRBD1 (5 bases). CDR1 and CDR2 from the germline V gene are SGHAT and FQNNGV. This CDR3 has 11 amino acids. The CDR3 nucleotides are TGTGCCAGCAGCTCTACCAGGGCTTGGGTCTTC. Its translation is CASSSTRAWVF.

This chain connects TRBV7-8 to TRBJ2-5; 10 nucleotides agree with TRBD2. This CDR3 comprises 15 residues. The V and J ends lost 5 bases and 1 base, in that order; junction bases with no gene match: 4. The germline V gene has CDR1 SGHVS and CDR2 FQNEAQ. The CDR3 coding sequence is TGTGCCAGCAGCCGAGCGGGGGGGGTCCAAGAGACCCAGTACTTC. It specifies CASSRAGGVQETQYF.

This clonotype was picked up many times. CDR3 DNA sequence: TGCAGTGTAACAGCAAGCTCCTACGAGCAGTACTTC. Amino acids: CSVTASSYEQYF. This sequence joins TRBV20-1 and TRBJ2-7; D is uncertain. This CDR3 contains 12 residues. With 7 bases removed from V and 0 bases from J, the gap between germline ends came to 10 bases. In germline, CDR1 is DFQATT, CDR2 SNEGSKA (reference sequence).

This clonotype was counted ten times or more. V is TRBV12-3 or TRBV12-4 and J is TRBJ2-3; D uncertain. The CDR3 totals 16 residues. Trimming cost V 6 bases and J 1 base, with 17 bases left between them. This CDR3 is CASSLVTAMGTDTQYF. The CDR3, as DNA: TGTGCCAGCAGCTTGGTGACGGCCATGGGCACAGATACGCAGTATTTT.

This clonotype was picked up many times. V and J are TRBV20-1 and TRBJ2-3; D possibly corresponds to TRBD2 (7 bases). The V gene lost 3 bases and the J gene lost 1 base, with 14 bases spanning the gap. The CDR3 is 15 residues long. Per the germline V gene, CDR1 is DFQATT and CDR2 is SNEGSKA (reference sequence). The CDR3 loop is CSASVGGRGTDTQYF. CDR3 bases: TGCAGTGCTAGCGTCGGGGGGCGCGGCACAGATACGCAGTATTTT.

This clonotype was counted ten times or more. V usage is TRBV5-1 and J usage is TRBJ2-3, with D maybe TRBD1 (5 bases). Germline lookup yields CDR1 SGHRS and CDR2 YFSETQ. This CDR3 contains 14 residues. V was trimmed by 2 bases and J by 1 base, leaving 8 bases between them. The CDR3 loop reads CASSFGARTDTQYF. In DNA form, the CDR3 reads TGCGCCAGCAGCTTTGGGGCCCGCACAGATACGCAGTATTTT.

This rearrangement joins TRBV6-2 or TRBV6-3 to TRBJ2-1; possible D gene TRBD2, 5 bases. CDR1 and CDR2 from the germline V gene are MNHEY and SVGEGT. The V gene lost 4 bases and the J gene lost 2 bases, with 9 bases spanning the gap. This CDR3 has 14 amino acids. The CDR3 coding sequence is TGTGCCAGCAGTTGGGGAGACCCCTACAATGAGCAGTTCTTC. It codes for CASSWGDPYNEQFF.

In this sample, this clonotype turned up many times. The V call is TRBV12-3 or TRBV12-4, the J call TRBJ2-5; tentative D call: TRBD2 (7 bases). This CDR3 comprises 17 residues. The germline V and J ends were trimmed by 5 bases and 0 bases, with 19 bases remaining between them. CDR3 nucleotide sequence: TGTGCCAGCAGTCCAGAATTTCGGGGGGCGTACCAAGAGACCCAGTACTTC. Translation gives CASSPEFRGAYQETQYF.

This clonotype was recorded at least ten times. The V call is TRBV12-3 or TRBV12-4, the J call TRBJ1-1; TRBD1 agrees at 7 bases. J was trimmed by 5 bases and V by 3 bases; bases with no gene match: 3. The CDR3 extends over 13 amino acids. CDR3 nucleotide sequence: TGTGCCAGCAGTTTGGACAGGACGACTGAAGCTTTCTTT. It yields the protein CASSLDRTTEAFF.

In this sample, this clonotype turned up a few times. This chain links TRBV6-5 with TRBJ1-5; 9 bases are shared with TRBD1. The V and J ends lost 4 bases and 7 bases, in that order; junction bases with no gene match: 8. The CDR3 is made up of 15 amino acids. Germline CDR1 MNHEY, CDR2 SVGAGI. The CDR3 spells CASSSSRQGGQPQHF. CDR3 nucleotides: TGTGCCAGCAGTTCCTCCCGACAGGGGGGGCAGCCCCAGCATTTT.

The chain combines TRBV6-2 or TRBV6-3 with TRBJ1-6; no clear D. CDR3 length: 13 amino acids. The V end was cut by 7 bases, the J end by 6 bases, with 10 bases between. Germline V gene sequence: CDR1 MNHEY, CDR2 SVGEGT. CDR3 loop: CASKRVGNSPLHF. The CDR3 DNA sequence: TGTGCCAGCAAGCGGGTGGGTAATTCACCCCTCCACTTT.

This clonotype was seen a few times. This chain joins TRBV19 and TRBJ2-6, with D perhaps assigned TRBD1 or TRBD2 (5 bases each). This CDR3 contains 16 residues. In germline, CDR1 is LNHDA, CDR2 SQIVND (reference sequence). Trimming left V 3 bases short and J 0 bases short, with 9 bases between. CDR3 sequence: CASSIGASSGANVLTF. DNA of the CDR3: TGTGCCAGTAGTATCGGGGCGAGCTCTGGGGCCAACGTCCTGACTTTC.

J is TRBJ2-5 and V is TRBV5-1; no clear D gene. This CDR3 has 13 amino acids. Germline CDR1 SGHRS, CDR2 YFSETQ. Trimming removed 4 bases from V and 5 bases from J, with 12 bases in between. In DNA form, the CDR3 reads TGCGCCAGCAGCCACCGACAAGCCGAGACCCAGTACTTC. Protein sequence: CASSHRQAETQYF.

This clonotype occurred a few times. The chain links TRBV20-1 to TRBJ1-5, with D tentatively TRBD1 (5 bases). The V gene lost 3 bases and the J gene lost 1 base, with 16 bases spanning the gap. Germline V lookup: CDR1 DFQATT, CDR2 SNEGSKA (reference sequence). The CDR3 is 16 residues long. CDR3 DNA sequence: TGCAGTGCTAGTAACCCCCAGGGACGGAGCAATCAGCCCCAGCATTTT. This codes for CSASNPQGRSNQPQHF.

The chain couples TRBV29-1 to TRBJ1-1; TRBD1 agrees at 8 bases. Trimming at V came to 6 bases and at J to 5 bases, leaving 8 bases not matched to a gene. CDR1 and CDR2 from the germline V gene are SQVTM and ANQGSEA. The CDR3 loop spans 13 amino acids. This CDR3 reads CSVRRGLATEAFF. The CDR3 DNA is TGCAGCGTCCGCAGGGGGCTAGCGACTGAAGCTTTCTTT.

This clonotype was observed many times. The chain recombines TRBV4-3 with TRBJ2-5; D tentatively reads TRBD1 or TRBD2 (5 bases each). V dropped 0 bases and J dropped 4 bases, with 18 bases sitting between them. The length of the CDR3 is 17 residues. Looked up from germline, CDR1 is LGHNA and CDR2 is YSLEER. Here the CDR3 reads CASSQEGPGSGSETQYF. In DNA, the CDR3 is TGCGCCAGCAGCCAAGAAGGTCCGGGATCAGGGTCAGAGACCCAGTACTTC.

This clonotype showed up many times. The chain joins TRBV7-3 to TRBJ2-3; D unresolved. The CDR3 spans 14 residues. V dropped 5 bases and J dropped 1 base, with 10 bases sitting between them. Germline V gene data show CDR1 as SGHTA and CDR2 as FQGTGA. The CDR3 DNA follows: TGTGCCAGCAGCCGCTTGGGCGGCACAGATACGCAGTATTTT. As protein: CASSRLGGTDTQYF. Variable domain in full (rest from reference TRBV7-3 and TRBJ2-3): GAGVSQTPSNKVTEKGKYVELRCDPISGHTALYWYRQSLGQGPEFLIYFQGTGAADDSGLPNDRFFAVRPEGSVSTLKIQRTERGDSAVYLCASSRLGGTDTQYFGPGTRLTVL.

V usage is TRBV11-1 and J usage is TRBJ2-7, with D tentatively TRBD2 (6 bases). The V gene's germline CDR1 is SGHAT and CDR2 FQDESV (reference sequence). This CDR3 is 12 amino acids long. V lost 1 base to trimming and J lost 12 bases, with 13 bases between them. CDR3 nucleotides: TGTGCCAGCAGCTTAGGGGAGGAACGACGGTACTTC. This sequence encodes CASSLGEERRYF.

This clonotype was counted ten times or more. The rearrangement uses TRBV11-2 and TRBJ2-1; the D is unclear. Germline values: CDR1 SGHAT, CDR2 FQNNGV. Trimming took 1 base from V and 0 from J, leaving 7 bases between them. The CDR3 covers 15 residues. The CDR3 sequence: CASSLVPLSYNEQFF. CDR3 sequence (DNA): TGTGCCAGCAGCTTAGTTCCTCTCTCCTACAATGAGCAGTTCTTC.

This clonotype was observed at least ten times. The chain carries TRBV12-3 or TRBV12-4 and TRBJ2-2; TRBD1 or TRBD2 may be the D gene (5 bases each). The V end lost 4 bases, the J end lost 6 bases, and 12 bases lay between the germline ends. This CDR3 contains 14 residues. The CDR3, as DNA: TGTGCCAGCAGTTCCCTTCGGGGCGCCGGGGAGCTGTTTTTT. Translation: CASSSLRGAGELFF.

This clonotype was seen many times. The genes are TRBV6-4 and TRBJ2-5; unclear D gene. Germline lookup yields CDR1 MRHNA and CDR2 SNTAGT. Deletions cut 0 bases from V and 1 base from J, with 15 bases between. The CDR3 has 17 residues. The CDR3 loop is CASSDSTGWLCQETQYF. In nucleotides, the CDR3 is TGTGCCAGCAGTGACTCGACCGGTTGGCTCTGCCAAGAGACCCAGTACTTC.

This clonotype showed up just a few times. This chain connects TRBV7-9 to TRBJ1-6; tentative D call: TRBD1 (5 bases). Germline assignment: CDR1 SEHNR and CDR2 FQNEAQ (reference sequence). The length of the CDR3 is 18 residues. The V gene lost 4 bases and the J gene lost 6 bases, with 22 bases spanning the gap. The CDR3 nucleotides read TGTGCCAGCAGCTCCCTCACGGGGGTATCTATCGCTAATTCACCCCTCCACTTT. Translating gives CASSSLTGVSIANSPLHF. The full variable domain, completed using reference TRBV7-9 and TRBJ1-6, is DTGVSQNPRHKITKRGQNVTFRCDPISEHNRLYWYRQTLGQGPEFLTYFQNEAQLEKSRLLSDRFSAERPKGSFSTLEIQRTEQGDSAMYLCASSSLTGVSIANSPLHFGNGTRLTVT.

Many counts were recorded for this clonotype. CDR3 nucleotide sequence: TGTGCCAGCAGTCCATCGCTAGCGGGCACAGATACGCAGTATTTT. Residues: CASSPSLAGTDTQYF. The rearrangement links TRBV11-2 to TRBJ2-3; 7 bases map to TRBD2. CDR3 length: 15 amino acids. Germline CDR1 SGHAT, CDR2 FQNNGV. With 6 bases clipped from V and 1 base from J, the junction kept 7 bases outside the gene matches.

In its sample, this clonotype was seen many times. This sequence joins TRBV7-3 and TRBJ2-7, with D hard to call. Germline CDR1 SGHTA, CDR2 FQGTGA. This CDR3 comprises 14 residues. Trimming left V 5 bases short and J 0 bases short, with 11 bases between. CDR3 sequence reads: CASSIGPGSYEQYF. The CDR3 DNA reads TGTGCCAGCAGCATCGGTCCGGGCTCCTACGAGCAGTACTTC.

The sample holds a few counts of this clonotype. V and J are TRBV11-2 and TRBJ2-1; 10 bases agree with TRBD2. Germline CDR1 reads SGHAT; CDR2 reads FQNNGV. CDR3 size: 15 residues. The V and J ends lost 4 bases and 5 bases, in that order; junction bases with no gene match: 5. Here the CDR3 reads CASSSERGGHNEQFF. CDR3 sequence (DNA): TGTGCCAGCAGCTCAGAGCGGGGGGGCCACAATGAGCAGTTCTTC.

This clonotype was recorded many times. The chain has TRBV7-3 and TRBJ2-5, with 8 bases fitting TRBD2. This CDR3 comprises 15 residues. The ends lost 0 bases at V and 1 base at J; junction bases unmatched: 1. The V gene's germline CDR1 is SGHTA and CDR2 FQGTGA. CDR3 DNA: TGTGCCAGCAGCTTAACGGGACTAGTCCAAGAGACCCAGTACTTC. This translates into CASSLTGLVQETQYF. The full variable domain, in which reference TRBV7-3 and TRBJ2-5 provide the parts outside the CDR3, is GAGVSQTPSNKVTEKGKYVELRCDPISGHTALYWYRQSLGQGPEFLIYFQGTGAADDSGLPNDRFFAVRPEGSVSTLKIQRTERGDSAVYLCASSLTGLVQETQYFGPGTRLLVL.